What follows describes a single T cell receptor beta chain. What it recognizes is unknown. This record comes from a study of tumor-infiltrating lymphocytes in localized non-small cell lung cancer. Notes on the study in general: TCR sequencing covered a subset of patients with enough tissue.

Generated by immunoSEQ multiplex PCR, the TCRdb table keeps only in-frame clones and is missing some. Of over 10,000 clones listed, 79% are singletons. This CDR3 is built from 15 residues. Germline loops: CDR1 SEHNR, CDR2 FQNEAQ (reference sequence). V was clipped by 5 bases and J by 0 bases, with 13 bases between them. This TCR derives from a human donor with non-small cell lung cancer. The chain couples TRBV7-9 to TRBJ1-2; possibly TRBD1 for D (5 bases). The sequencing sample was made of lung tumor tissue. CDR3 sequence (DNA): TGTGCCAGCAGCAGCACTTGGGACCCTAACTATGGCTACACCTTC. Its translation is CASSSTWDPNYGYTF.